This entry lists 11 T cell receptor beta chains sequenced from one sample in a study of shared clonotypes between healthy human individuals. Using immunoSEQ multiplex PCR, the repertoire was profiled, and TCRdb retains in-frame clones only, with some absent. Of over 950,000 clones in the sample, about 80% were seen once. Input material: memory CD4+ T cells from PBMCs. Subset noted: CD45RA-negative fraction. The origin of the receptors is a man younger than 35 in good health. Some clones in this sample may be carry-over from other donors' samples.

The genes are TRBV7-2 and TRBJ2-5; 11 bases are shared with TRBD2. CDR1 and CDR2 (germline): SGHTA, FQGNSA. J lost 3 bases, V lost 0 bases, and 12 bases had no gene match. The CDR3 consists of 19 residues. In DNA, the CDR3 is TGTGCCAGCAGCTTAGCACTAGCGGGAGAGGGGGTGAAAAAAGAGACCCAGTACTTC. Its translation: CASSLALAGEGVKKETQYF.

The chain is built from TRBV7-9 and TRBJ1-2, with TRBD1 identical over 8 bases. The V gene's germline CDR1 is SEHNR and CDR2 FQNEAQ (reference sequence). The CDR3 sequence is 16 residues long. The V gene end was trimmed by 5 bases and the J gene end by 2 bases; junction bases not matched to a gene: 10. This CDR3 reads CASSPGDRTGNYGYTF. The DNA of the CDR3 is TGTGCCAGCAGCCCCGGGGACAGGACAGGAAACTATGGCTACACCTTC.

This CDR3 reads CAWRTEETQYF. In DNA form, the CDR3 reads TGTGCCTGGAGAACAGAAGAGACCCAGTACTTC. The chain is built from TRBV30 and TRBJ2-5; D gene ambiguous. The CDR3 length is 11 residues. Trimming took off 3 bases at V and 3 bases at J, with 5 bases between the two ends. The germline gives CDR1 GTSNPN, CDR2 SVGIG (reference sequence).

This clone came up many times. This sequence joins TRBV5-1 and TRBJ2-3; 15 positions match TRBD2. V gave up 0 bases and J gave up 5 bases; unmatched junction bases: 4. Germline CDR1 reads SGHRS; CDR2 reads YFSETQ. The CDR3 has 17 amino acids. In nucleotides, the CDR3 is TGCGCCAGCAGCTTGGGTGGGACTAGCGGGGGGCAAGATACGCAGTATTTT. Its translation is CASSLGGTSGGQDTQYF.

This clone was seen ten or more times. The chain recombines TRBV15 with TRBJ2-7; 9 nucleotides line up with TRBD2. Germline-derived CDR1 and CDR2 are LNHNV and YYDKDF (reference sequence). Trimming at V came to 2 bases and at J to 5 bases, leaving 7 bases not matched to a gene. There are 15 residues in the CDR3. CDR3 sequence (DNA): TGTGCCACCAGCAGACGTAGCGGGAGTTTCGACGAGCAGTACTTC. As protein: CATSRRSGSFDEQYF.

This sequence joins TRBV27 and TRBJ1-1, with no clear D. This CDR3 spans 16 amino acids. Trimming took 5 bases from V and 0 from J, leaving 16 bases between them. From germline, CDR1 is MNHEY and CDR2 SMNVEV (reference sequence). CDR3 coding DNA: TGTGCCAGCAGTCTTACAGTATCACCCTTGAACACTGAAGCTTTCTTT. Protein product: CASSLTVSPLNTEAFF.

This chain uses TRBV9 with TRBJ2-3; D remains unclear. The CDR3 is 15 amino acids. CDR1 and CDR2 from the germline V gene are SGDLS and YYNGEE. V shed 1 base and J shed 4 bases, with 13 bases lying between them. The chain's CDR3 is CASSVTVNAADTQYF. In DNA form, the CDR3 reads TGTGCCAGCAGCGTAACTGTGAATGCCGCAGATACGCAGTATTTT. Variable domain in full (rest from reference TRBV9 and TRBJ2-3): DSGVTQTPKHLITATGQRVTLRCSPRSGDLSVYWYQQSLDQGLQFLIQYYNGEERAKGNILERFSAQQFPDLHSELNLSSLELGDSALYFCASSVTVNAADTQYFGPGTRLTVL.

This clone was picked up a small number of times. The CDR3 loop reads CAISETDKGLQGNEQFF. The CDR3 DNA reads as TGTGCCATCAGTGAGACAGATAAAGGTTTACAAGGGAATGAGCAGTTCTTC. The rearrangement uses TRBV10-3 and TRBJ2-1; no reliable D call. V lost 2 bases, J lost 7 bases, and 21 bases lay in between. Germline V gene lookup returns CDR1 ENHRY and CDR2 SYGVKD. This CDR3 comprises 17 residues.

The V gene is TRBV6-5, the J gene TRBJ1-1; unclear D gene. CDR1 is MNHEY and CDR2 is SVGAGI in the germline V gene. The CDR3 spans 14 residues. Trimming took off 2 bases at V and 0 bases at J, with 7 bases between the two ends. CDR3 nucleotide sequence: TGTGCCAGCAGTTACCTACAATTGAACACTGAAGCTTTCTTT. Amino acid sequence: CASSYLQLNTEAFF.

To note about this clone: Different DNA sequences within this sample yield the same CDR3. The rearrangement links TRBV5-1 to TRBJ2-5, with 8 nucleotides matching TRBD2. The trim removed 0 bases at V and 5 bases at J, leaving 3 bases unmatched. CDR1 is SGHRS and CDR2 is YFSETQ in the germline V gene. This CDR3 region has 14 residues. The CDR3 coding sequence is TGCGCCAGCAGCTTGGGCACGGGAGGGGAGACCCAGTACTTC. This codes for CASSLGTGGETQYF.

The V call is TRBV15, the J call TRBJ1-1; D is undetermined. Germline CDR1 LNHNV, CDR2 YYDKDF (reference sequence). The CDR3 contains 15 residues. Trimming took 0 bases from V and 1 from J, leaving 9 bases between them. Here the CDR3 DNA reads TGTGCCACCAGCAGAGAAAAAAGTAAGAACACTGAAGCTTTCTTT. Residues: CATSREKSKNTEAFF. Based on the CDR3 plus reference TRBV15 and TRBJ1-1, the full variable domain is DAMVIQNPRYQVTQFGKPVTLSCSQTLNHNVMYWYQQKSSQAPKLLFHYYDKDFNNEADTPDNFQSRRPNTSFCFLDIRSPGLGDTAMYLCATSREKSKNTEAFFGQGTRLTVV.